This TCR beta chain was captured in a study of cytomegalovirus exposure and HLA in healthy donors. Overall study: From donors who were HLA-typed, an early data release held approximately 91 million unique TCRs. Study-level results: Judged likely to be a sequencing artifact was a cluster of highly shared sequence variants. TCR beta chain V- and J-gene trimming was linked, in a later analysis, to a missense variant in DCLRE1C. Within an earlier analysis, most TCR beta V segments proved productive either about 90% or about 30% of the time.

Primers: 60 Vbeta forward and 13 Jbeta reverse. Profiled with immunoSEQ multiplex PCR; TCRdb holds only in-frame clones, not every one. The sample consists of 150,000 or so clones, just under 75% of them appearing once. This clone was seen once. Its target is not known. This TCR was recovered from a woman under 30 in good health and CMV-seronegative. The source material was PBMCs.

Here the CDR3 DNA reads TGTGCCAGCAGCTTGACGTCAGGAAGTAGTCAAGAGACCCAGTACTTC. Translating gives CASSLTSGSSQETQYF. This chain connects TRBV5-8 to TRBJ2-5; D not certain. The CDR3 runs to 16 residues. Deletions cut 1 base from V and 2 bases from J, with 15 bases between. Germline V CDR1 and CDR2: SGHTS, YDEGEE.